The next 29 T cell receptor beta chains were all read from a single sample in a study of T cell changes during pregnancy in multiple sclerosis (dated by TCRdb to about 2019). Libraries were prepared through the immunoSEQ multiplex PCR assay. TCRdb's version of the immuneACCESS table is confined to in-frame rearrangements and falls short of the full clone set. An unresolved V gene accounts for under half of the shortfall where checked; the remainder is of unknown origin. Present in this sample are around 13,000 clones, about 87% of which were seen just once. In total, the top ten clones hold less than 9.5% of the sample. The input for sequencing was CD8+ T cells from peripheral blood mononuclear cells, taken in the second trimester of pregnancy. These receptors came from a female donor in good health, enrolled as a control in a pregnancy study.

The chain couples TRBV7-2 to TRBJ2-7, with 11 bases identical to TRBD1. The CDR3 is 15 residues long. The ends lost 5 bases at V and 0 bases at J; junction bases unmatched: 3. In germline, CDR1 is SGHTA, CDR2 FQGNSA. CDR3: CASSQGTGGSYEQYF. For the CDR3, the DNA is TGTGCCAGCAGCCAAGGGACAGGGGGCTCCTACGAGCAGTACTTC.

The chain carries TRBV29-1 and TRBJ2-2; 8 nucleotides line up with TRBD1. The CDR3 is 15 amino acids. From germline, CDR1 is SQVTM and CDR2 ANQGSEA. J was trimmed by 0 bases and V by 3 bases; bases with no gene match: 3. CDR3 residues: CSVDAGGSNTGELFF. The CDR3 coding sequence is TGCAGCGTTGACGCAGGGGGCTCGAACACCGGGGAGCTGTTTTTT.

This clone was observed a single time. The rearrangement uses TRBV28 and TRBJ2-3; TRBD2 is a possible D gene (6 bases). The CDR3 has 14 residues. Looked up from germline, CDR1 is MDHEN and CDR2 is SYDVKM. Trimming cost V 3 bases and J 0 bases, with 7 bases left between them. In nucleotides, the CDR3 is TGTGCCAGCAGTTTTCGGGGGAGCACAGATACGCAGTATTTT. This sequence encodes CASSFRGSTDTQYF. The whole variable domain, remainder taken from reference TRBV28 and TRBJ2-3, is DVKVTQSSRYLVKRTGEKVFLECVQDMDHENMFWYRQDPGLGLRLIYFSYDVKMKEKGDIPEGYSVSREKKERFSLILESASTNQTSMYLCASSFRGSTDTQYFGPGTRLTVL.

V gene TRBV6-5 combines with J gene TRBJ1-2; D remains ambiguous. This CDR3 is built from 14 residues. Germline V gene lookup returns CDR1 MNHEY and CDR2 SVGAGI. V dropped 2 bases and J dropped 6 bases, with 13 bases sitting between them. Here the CDR3 DNA reads TGTGCCAGCAGTTACCCCAGTGTTATCGATGGCTACACCTTC. Encoded protein: CASSYPSVIDGYTF.

This clone is medium-sized by share. The genes are TRBV21-1 and TRBJ2-7; the DNA was not used to check the table's D call, TRBD1. TRBV21-1 is a pseudogene segment. This CDR3 contains 15 residues. The CDR3 DNA reads TGTGCCAGCAGCAACCGGACAGGGCAGGACTACGAGCAGTACTTC. Protein product: CASSNRTGQDYEQYF.

The chain is built from TRBV4-2 and TRBJ2-1; 9 nucleotides agree with TRBD2. CDR3 length: 15 residues. J was trimmed by 4 bases and V by 6 bases; bases with no gene match: 7. The germline CDR1 and CDR2 sequences are LGHNA and YNFKEQ. The CDR3 nucleotides read TGTGCCAGCAGTCGAAGCGGGGGGCGATACAATGAGCAGTTCTTC. It is translated as CASSRSGGRYNEQFF.

The V gene is TRBV4-3, the J gene TRBJ2-5, with D unresolved. This CDR3 region has 15 residues. The germline CDR1 and CDR2 sequences are LGHNA and YSLEER. V was cut by 1 base and J by 2 bases, with 11 bases left in between. The CDR3 DNA reads TGCGCCAGCAGCCAAGTCGTATTGCGGCAAGAGACCCAGTACTTC. Its translation is CASSQVVLRQETQYF.

The J gene is TRBJ2-3, the V gene TRBV6-4, with D tentatively TRBD1 (6 bases). Germline V lookup: CDR1 MRHNA, CDR2 SNTAGT. The CDR3 runs 11 residues. Trimming took 5 bases from V and 6 from J, leaving 6 bases between them. The CDR3 loop is CASSQGDTQYF. The CDR3 DNA sequence: TGTGCCAGCAGTCAGGGGGATACGCAGTATTTT.

The CDR3 bases are TGTGCCACCGATGGAGGCACTGAAGCTTTCTTT. Translation: CATDGGTEAFF. The chain carries TRBV6-6 and TRBJ1-1, with D unresolved. Looked up from germline, CDR1 is MNHNY and CDR2 is SVGAGI (reference sequence). V was cut by 10 bases and J by 4 bases, with 10 bases left in between. This CDR3 comprises 11 residues.

Comments on this clone: The sample has other DNA sequences that encode this CDR3 too. The chain has TRBV6-5 and TRBJ2-7; TRBD1 aligns across 9 bases. V lost 5 bases and J lost 4; bases outside the gene matches: 6. Germline CDR1 and CDR2: MNHEY and SVGAGI. This CDR3 is built from 14 residues. CDR3 amino acids: CASSPGQGKYEQYF. CDR3 nucleotide sequence: TGTGCCAGCAGTCCTGGACAGGGGAAGTACGAGCAGTACTTC.

V gene TRBV29-1 combines with J gene TRBJ2-1, with TRBD2 matching 9 bases. Losses at the gene ends were 7 bases for V and 4 bases for J; bases not matched to a gene: 11. This CDR3 spans 15 amino acids. The germline gives CDR1 SQVTM, CDR2 ANQGSEA. CDR3 nucleotide sequence: TGCAGCGGAATTAGCGGGGGAGAACGATACAATGAGCAGTTCTTC. This encodes CSGISGGERYNEQFF.

This chain connects TRBV11-2 to TRBJ2-5, with TRBD2 as a possible D gene (6 bases). Germline values: CDR1 SGHAT, CDR2 FQNNGV. The CDR3 length is 13 residues. The V end was cut by 3 bases, the J end by 5 bases, with 10 bases between. DNA of the CDR3: TGTGCCAGCAGCTTCGCGGGGTTGGAGACCCAGTACTTC. This sequence encodes CASSFAGLETQYF.

This chain links TRBV30 with TRBJ2-7, with D possibly matching TRBD2 (5 bases). Germline V gene data show CDR1 as GTSNPN and CDR2 as SVGIG (reference sequence). V lost 2 bases, J lost 3 bases, and 11 bases lay in between. The CDR3 is made up of 13 amino acids. The CDR3 is CAWSPGVGYEQYF. For the CDR3, the DNA is TGTGCCTGGAGTCCCGGGGTAGGCTACGAGCAGTACTTC.

V gene TRBV4-3 combines with J gene TRBJ2-7; 9 bases fit TRBD2. Germline V gene lookup returns CDR1 LGHNA and CDR2 YSLEER. The CDR3 extends over 17 amino acids. V lost 0 bases to trimming and J lost 3 bases; unmatched junction nucleotides: 9. In nucleotides, the CDR3 is TGCGCCAGCAGCCAAGAGGGAGCGGGAGGACCCTACTACGAGCAGTACTTC. Protein sequence: CASSQEGAGGPYYEQYF.

The chain links TRBV27 to TRBJ2-7; 7 bases fit TRBD2. Germline V gene data show CDR1 as MNHEY and CDR2 as SMNVEV (reference sequence). The CDR3 has 14 residues. J lost 1 base, V lost 4 bases, and 4 bases had no gene match. The CDR3 bases are TGTGCCAGCAGTTCGAGGGAGGGGTCCTACGAGCAGTACTTC. As protein: CASSSREGSYEQYF.

The CDR3 reads CASSSPRQPGNYGYTF. CDR3 in DNA: TGTGCCAGCAGTTCCCCCCGGCAGCCGGGGAACTATGGCTACACCTTC. The chain couples TRBV6-5 to TRBJ1-2; no definite D call. V gave up 4 bases and J gave up 2 bases, with 17 bases separating them. Per the germline V gene, CDR1 is MNHEY and CDR2 is SVGAGI. The CDR3 is made up of 16 amino acids.

The V and J genes are TRBV4-1 and TRBJ2-2; 9 bases map to TRBD2. With 1 base clipped from V and 6 bases from J, the junction kept 18 bases outside the gene matches. Germline-derived CDR1 and CDR2 are MGHRA and YSYEKL. CDR3 size: 20 residues. The CDR3 nucleotides read TGCGCCAGCAGCCAAGTGGCTCCGCGGGAGGGCCTCCTTGGGGCCGGGGAGCTGTTTTTT. Protein sequence: CASSQVAPREGLLGAGELFF.

The chain has TRBV10-3 and TRBJ2-1; TRBD2 matches at 8 bases. J lost 4 bases, V lost 7 bases, and 15 bases had no gene match. CDR3 size: 17 residues. CDR1 is ENHRY, CDR2 SYGVKD, per germline. This CDR3 is CAIKRGVTGLGYNEQFF. CDR3 DNA sequence: TGTGCCATCAAAAGGGGGGTTACGGGACTAGGGTACAATGAGCAGTTCTTC.

This chain joins TRBV10-3 and TRBJ2-7, with D possibly being TRBD1 (7 bases). V was clipped by 11 bases and J by 6 bases, with 23 bases between them. The CDR3 spans 14 residues. Germline V gene lookup returns CDR1 ENHRY and CDR2 SYGVKD. CDR3 in amino acids: CAAQGGPSPSEQYF. The CDR3 coding sequence is TGTGCCGCGCAGGGGGGCCCCAGTCCGTCCGAGCAGTACTTC.

V and J are TRBV29-1 and TRBJ2-1; a possible D gene is TRBD2 (5 bases). V dropped 6 bases and J dropped 7 bases, with 19 bases sitting between them. Germline CDR1 reads SQVTM; CDR2 reads ANQGSEA. The CDR3 length is 14 residues. The CDR3 reads CSVAVPGRENEQFF. Written as DNA, the CDR3 is TGCAGCGTGGCTGTTCCGGGTAGGGAGAATGAGCAGTTCTTC.

By sample share, this clone is medium-sized (0.01 to 0.1%). This chain joins TRBV19 and TRBJ2-1; D is uncertain. The CDR3 loop spans 11 amino acids. The germline V gene has CDR1 LNHDA and CDR2 SQIVND (reference sequence). CDR3 sequence reads: CGASSYNEQFF. In DNA, the CDR3 is TGTGGGGCGAGTTCCTACAATGAGCAGTTCTTC.

The gene calls are TRBV19 and TRBJ2-1, with 7 positions matching TRBD2. Trimming cost V 3 bases and J 6 bases; bases outside gene matches: 5. Germline V gene sequence: CDR1 LNHDA, CDR2 SQIVND (reference sequence). CDR3 size: 14 residues. The CDR3 spells CASSMGGVANEQFF. CDR3 bases: TGTGCCAGTAGTATGGGGGGGGTAGCCAATGAGCAGTTCTTC. The whole variable domain, filled in from reference TRBV19 and TRBJ2-1, reads DGGITQSPKYLFRKEGQNVTLSCEQNLNHDAMYWYRQDPGQGLRLIYYSQIVNDFQKGDIAEGYSVSREKKESFPLTVTSAQKNPTAFYLCASSMGGVANEQFFGPGTRLTVL.

The genes are TRBV4-2 and TRBJ2-5; 13 bases align to TRBD2. Germline lookup yields CDR1 LGHNA and CDR2 YNFKEQ. This CDR3 comprises 18 residues. J gave up 3 bases and V 2 bases, and 9 bases lay outside the gene matches. The CDR3 reads CASSQLSRTSGGEETQYF. The CDR3 bases are TGTGCCAGCAGCCAATTATCGAGGACTAGCGGGGGAGAAGAGACCCAGTACTTC.

This chain uses TRBV11-2 with TRBJ2-7; 10 bases match TRBD1. This CDR3 has 18 amino acids. Germline CDR1 reads SGHAT; CDR2 reads FQNNGV. V shed 5 bases and J 6 bases; nucleotides not matched to a gene: 19. The DNA of the CDR3 is TGTGCCAGCAGCCTACTTCGGGGGACTACAGGGGACAGGGGCGAGCAGTACTTC. It yields the protein CASSLLRGTTGDRGEQYF.

The chain links TRBV27 to TRBJ1-5; unclear D gene. The germline V and J ends were trimmed by 9 bases and 4 bases, with 16 bases remaining between them. CDR3 size: 14 residues. Germline V CDR1 and CDR2: MNHEY, SMNVEV (reference sequence). The CDR3, as DNA: TGTGCCAGGATACCAAGGAGCCAGAATCAGCCCCAGCATTTT. It codes for CARIPRSQNQPQHF.

This clone was counted once. The V and J genes are TRBV19 and TRBJ2-1; D is perhaps TRBD2 (6 bases). The ends were cut back, 6 bases at V and 6 bases at J, with 9 bases in the middle. The CDR3 spans 12 residues. Per germline, CDR1 LNHDA and CDR2 SQIVND (reference sequence). CDR3 region: CASSGTLNEQFF. Written as DNA, the CDR3 is TGTGCCAGTAGCGGGACTCTCAATGAGCAGTTCTTC.

The chain couples TRBV19 to TRBJ2-1; TRBD2 agrees at 11 bases. This CDR3 comprises 14 residues. The germline gives CDR1 LNHDA, CDR2 SQIVND (reference sequence). V lost 6 bases to trimming and J lost 6 bases; unmatched junction nucleotides: 4. CDR3 nucleotides: TGTGCCAGTAGCTTAGCGGGAGGGCCCAATGAGCAGTTCTTC. Encoded protein: CASSLAGGPNEQFF.

This rearrangement joins TRBV5-1 to TRBJ2-1; D might be TRBD1 (5 bases). This CDR3 is 13 amino acids long. CDR1 SGHRS and CDR2 YFSETQ come from the germline V gene. V lost 4 bases and J 5 bases, leaving 10 bases between the germline ends. The CDR3, as DNA: TGCGCCAGCAGCCCTGACAGAAACAATGAGCAGTTCTTC. Protein product: CASSPDRNNEQFF.

The rearrangement joins TRBV28 to TRBJ2-3; D remains unclear. Germline loops: CDR1 MDHEN, CDR2 SYDVKM. The CDR3 totals 15 residues. Trimming removed 5 bases at V and 1 base at J, with 13 bases between. DNA for the CDR3: TGTGCCAGCAGTCTCGGTGAACCTCGCACAGATACGCAGTATTTT. Its translation is CASSLGEPRTDTQYF.